The entry that follows covers one TCR beta chain sequence. This record comes from a study of cytomegalovirus exposure and HLA in healthy donors. The PCR had 60 Vbeta and 13 Jbeta primers. Using immunoSEQ multiplex PCR, the repertoire was profiled, and TCRdb retains in-frame clones only, with some absent. Of roughly 150,000 clones listed, roughly 82% were seen once; the top ten hold about 1.6%. In germline, CDR1 is MNHEY, CDR2 SMNVEV (reference sequence). Trimming removed 6 bases from V and 2 bases from J, with 14 bases in between. The CDR3 loop spans 15 amino acids. Sequencing was carried out using PBMCs. This chain uses TRBV27 with TRBJ1-5; no clear D gene. This clonotype was obtained from a girl aged 5 to 17 in good health and CMV-seropositive. The CDR3, as DNA: TGTGCCAGCAGGAGGTGGAGCGGCGGCAATCAGCCCCAGCATTTT. Its protein is CASRRWSGGNQPQHF.